The 20 T cell receptor beta chains listed next were all sequenced from one sample in a study of blood T cell repertoires in COVID-19. Using immunoSEQ multiplex PCR, the repertoire was profiled, and TCRdb retains in-frame clones only, with some absent. Of over 200,000 clones in the sample, 85% to 90% were seen once. Source material: PBMCs or T cells enriched from blood (not recorded which). The receptors come from a woman aged 45-65 years in a cohort exposed to, infected with or recovered from COVID-19 (not recorded which).

This clone was found a few times. The chain recombines TRBV9 with TRBJ1-1; TRBD1 matches at 11 bases. CDR1 and CDR2 (germline): SGDLS, YYNGEE. V shed 4 bases and J 4 bases; nucleotides not matched to a gene: 3. The CDR3 is made up of 14 amino acids. DNA for the CDR3: TGTGCCAGCAGCAACGGACAGGGGGCCACTGAAGCTTTCTTT. This codes for CASSNGQGATEAFF.

The chain joins TRBV6-1 to TRBJ2-1, with 9 bases matching TRBD1. Germline V gene data show CDR1 as MNHNS and CDR2 as SASEGT. There are 15 residues in the CDR3. The ends lost 1 base at V and 8 bases at J; junction bases unmatched: 6. CDR3 loop: CASSEGQGGRDEQFF. Here the CDR3 DNA reads TGTGCCAGCAGTGAAGGACAGGGGGGGCGCGATGAGCAGTTCTTC.

The V and J genes are TRBV9 and TRBJ1-5; the D is unclear. Germline CDR1 SGDLS, CDR2 YYNGEE. V gave up 0 bases and J gave up 4 bases, with 11 bases separating them. CDR3 length: 15 amino acids. CDR3 protein: CASSVGGEGNQPQHF. CDR3 nucleotide sequence: TGTGCCAGCAGCGTAGGCGGGGAAGGGAATCAGCCCCAGCATTTT.

This rearrangement joins TRBV4-3 to TRBJ2-1, with D unresolved. The germline CDR1 and CDR2 sequences are LGHNA and YSLEER. With 0 bases removed from V and 6 bases from J, the gap between germline ends came to 12 bases. This CDR3 has 15 amino acids. The CDR3 DNA reads as TGCGCCAGCAGCCAAGAGGGCAGAAATCTCAATGAGCAGTTCTTC. This codes for CASSQEGRNLNEQFF.

This rearrangement joins TRBV6-5 to TRBJ2-3, with D perhaps TRBD2 (7 bases). Germline V gene sequence: CDR1 MNHEY, CDR2 SVGAGI. This CDR3 is 15 amino acids long. V lost 2 bases, J lost 6 bases, and 15 bases lay in between. The CDR3 reads CASSYGGGLGDTQYF. CDR3 DNA sequence: TGTGCCAGCAGTTACGGGGGGGGCCTTGGGGATACGCAGTATTTT.

V is TRBV10-3 and J is TRBJ1-3; possibly TRBD1 for D (6 bases). Germline V lookup: CDR1 ENHRY, CDR2 SYGVKD. The CDR3 totals 15 residues. Trimming shortened V by 2 bases and J by 3 bases, and 11 bases separated the two germline ends. In DNA form, the CDR3 reads TGTGCCATCAGTGAGCCAACAGGGCTTGGAAACACCATATATTTT. Amino acid sequence: CAISEPTGLGNTIYF.

The J gene is TRBJ1-1, the V gene TRBV19, with D tentatively TRBD1 (5 bases). Germline V gene data show CDR1 as LNHDA and CDR2 as SQIVND (reference sequence). The CDR3 is 13 amino acids. V was shortened by 7 bases and J by 3 bases, with 12 bases between the two germline ends. The CDR3 DNA is TGTGCCAGTATGGGCAGGGATTACACTGAAGCTTTCTTT. Amino acids: CASMGRDYTEAFF.

This clone was recorded only once. V gene TRBV28 combines with J gene TRBJ1-3; unclear D gene. CDR1 and CDR2 (germline): MDHEN, SYDVKM. Between the trimmed V and J ends, which lost 6 bases and 0 bases, there was a span of 18 bases. This CDR3 has 17 amino acids. CDR3: CASRALGVALSGNTIYF. The CDR3 DNA follows: TGTGCCAGCAGGGCTCTGGGAGTAGCCCTCTCTGGAAACACCATATATTTT. Full variable domain (outside the CDR3, taken from reference TRBV28 and TRBJ1-3): DVKVTQSSRYLVKRTGEKVFLECVQDMDHENMFWYRQDPGLGLRLIYFSYDVKMKEKGDIPEGYSVSREKKERFSLILESASTNQTSMYLCASRALGVALSGNTIYFGEGSWLTVV.

This rearrangement joins TRBV2 to TRBJ2-1, with 7 nucleotides matching TRBD1. Germline V gives CDR1 SNHLY, CDR2 FYNNEI. The CDR3 has 17 amino acids. V dropped 6 bases and J dropped 0; count of bases not matched to a gene: 11. The CDR3 nucleotides read TGTGCCAGCAGAGACAGAAACAGGGGCGCCTCCTACAATGAGCAGTTCTTC. Protein: CASRDRNRGASYNEQFF.

The CDR3 here is CASSSGQQNTEAFF. In nucleotides, the CDR3 is TGTGCCAGCAGCTCGGGACAACAGAACACTGAAGCTTTCTTT. The V gene is TRBV7-2, the J gene TRBJ1-1; D may be TRBD1 (6 bases). V gave up 4 bases and J gave up 1 base, with 10 bases separating them. The CDR3 totals 14 residues. Germline V gene lookup returns CDR1 SGHTA and CDR2 FQGNSA.

The chain has TRBV2 and TRBJ2-4; TRBD2 aligns across 12 bases. Looked up from germline, CDR1 is SNHLY and CDR2 is FYNNEI. J lost 6 bases, V lost 6 bases, and 12 bases had no gene match. This CDR3 spans 17 amino acids. CDR3 amino acids: CASSGGLAGMRGNIQYF. The DNA for the CDR3 is TGTGCCAGCAGCGGCGGACTAGCGGGGATGCGTGGAAACATTCAGTACTTC.

The chain joins TRBV24-1 to TRBJ1-1; no reliable D call. Germline V CDR1 and CDR2: KGHDR, SFDVKD. The CDR3 length is 13 residues. Deletions cut 4 bases from V and 3 bases from J, with 8 bases between. DNA for the CDR3: TGTGCCACCAGTGAAACGGGAGACACTGAAGCTTTCTTT. This gives the protein CATSETGDTEAFF.

Regarding this clone: This sample includes further DNA sequences coding for the same CDR3. V usage is TRBV19 and J usage is TRBJ1-5; TRBD1 agrees at 8 bases. CDR3 size: 14 residues. The V and J ends lost 5 bases and 2 bases, in that order; junction bases with no gene match: 2. The germline gives CDR1 LNHDA, CDR2 SQIVND (reference sequence). This CDR3 is CASSPDRGNQPQHF. CDR3 DNA sequence: TGTGCCAGTAGTCCGGACAGGGGCAATCAGCCCCAGCATTTT. The full variable domain, in which reference TRBV19 and TRBJ1-5 provide the parts outside the CDR3, is DGGITQSPKYLFRKEGQNVTLSCEQNLNHDAMYWYRQDPGQGLRLIYYSQIVNDFQKGDIAEGYSVSREKKESFPLTVTSAQKNPTAFYLCASSPDRGNQPQHFGDGTRLSIL.

This sequence joins TRBV4-2 and TRBJ2-3; 12 positions match TRBD2. The CDR3 contains 16 residues. The V gene end was trimmed by 0 bases and the J gene end by 3 bases; junction bases not matched to a gene: 1. Germline V gene lookup returns CDR1 LGHNA and CDR2 YNFKEQ. CDR3 coding DNA: TGTGCCAGCAGCCAAGATGGACTAGCGGGGACAGATACGCAGTATTTT. This translates into CASSQDGLAGTDTQYF.

There are a few counts of this clone. The V and J genes are TRBV27 and TRBJ2-7; D possibly corresponds to TRBD1 (5 bases). Trimming stripped 8 bases from V and 7 bases from J, with 18 bases between. Germline V CDR1 and CDR2: MNHEY, SMNVEV (reference sequence). This CDR3 has 13 residues. CDR3 residues: CASGSPGWDEQYF. The CDR3 DNA sequence: TGTGCCAGCGGCTCCCCAGGGTGGGATGAGCAGTACTTC.

The V gene is TRBV28, the J gene TRBJ2-5; possibly TRBD2 for D (6 bases). In germline, CDR1 is MDHEN, CDR2 SYDVKM. The CDR3 loop spans 15 amino acids. V lost 3 bases and J lost 1, with 12 bases in between. The CDR3 loop is CASSFKRGLQETQYF. The CDR3 DNA reads TGTGCCAGCAGTTTTAAGAGGGGACTCCAAGAGACCCAGTACTTC.

The V gene is TRBV4-2, the J gene TRBJ2-3; 15 bases match TRBD2. CDR1 and CDR2 from the germline V gene are LGHNA and YNFKEQ. CDR3 length: 22 amino acids. Trimming took 3 bases from V and 3 from J; bases not matched to a gene: 19. This CDR3 is CASSQESLGLAGGPGLTDTQYF. In DNA form, the CDR3 reads TGTGCCAGCAGCCAGGAAAGTCTCGGACTAGCGGGGGGGCCCGGTTTAACAGATACGCAGTATTTT.

The chain joins TRBV18 to TRBJ1-4, with a possible D match to TRBD1 (6 bases). V was cut by 1 base and J by 6 bases, with 15 bases left in between. There are 16 residues in the CDR3. CDR1 and CDR2 from the germline V gene are KGHSH and LQKENI. CDR3 nucleotides: TGTGCCAGCTCACCACTGGGCGGACAGAGATATGAAAAACTGTTTTTT. Its protein is CASSPLGGQRYEKLFF. The full variable domain, completed using reference TRBV18 and TRBJ1-4, is NAGVMQNPRHLVRRRGQEARLRCSPMKGHSHVYWYRQLPEEGLKFMVYLQKENIIDESGMPKERFSAEFPKEGPSILRIQQVVRGDSAAYFCASSPLGGQRYEKLFFGSGTQLSVL.

The rearrangement uses TRBV7-9 and TRBJ2-7; 9 nucleotides agree with TRBD1. The junction had 4 bases not matched to a gene; V was cut back by 4 bases and J by 3 bases. The CDR3 runs to 14 residues. Germline V lookup: CDR1 SEHNR, CDR2 FQNEAQ (reference sequence). The CDR3 DNA sequence: TGTGCCAGCAGCTCAACGGACAGGGGCTACGAGCAGTACTTC. Translation gives CASSSTDRGYEQYF.

CDR3 region: CASTPGSANTGELFF. The CDR3 DNA reads as TGTGCCAGTACCCCGGGGAGCGCGAACACCGGGGAGCTGTTTTTT. The V and J genes are TRBV19 and TRBJ2-2, with a possible D match to TRBD2 (5 bases). The CDR3 contains 15 residues. The germline V gene encodes CDR1 LNHDA and CDR2 SQIVND (reference sequence). V was shortened by 7 bases and J by 0 bases, with 12 bases between the two germline ends.